Each of the 30 T cell receptor beta chains below was sequenced from the same sample in a study of response to subunit inactivated influenza vaccine. TCRdb called the RT-PCR reads again in MiXCR, with one record for every CDR3 protein. The sample contains approximately 300,000 distinct CDR3 sequences, 20% to 25% of which appear only once. The sample was PBMCs from blood, taken about 19 months after vaccination. These receptors originate from a man aged 50-75 years who received an inactivated influenza vaccine.

Only a few counts were recorded for this clonotype. This chain joins TRBV5-1 and TRBJ2-6, with TRBD1 matching 9 bases. The germline V gene encodes CDR1 SGHRS and CDR2 YFSETQ. V lost 0 bases to trimming and J lost 1 base; unmatched junction nucleotides: 8. The CDR3 has 19 amino acids. The CDR3 loop is CASSLGLRDRESGANVLTF. In DNA, the CDR3 is TGCGCCAGCAGCTTGGGATTGCGGGACAGGGAATCTGGGGCCAACGTCCTGACTTTC.

The chain joins TRBV7-3 to TRBJ2-1, with TRBD2 matching over 9 bases. The CDR3 is made up of 18 amino acids. Germline CDR1 is SGHTA and CDR2 is FQGTGA. The trim removed 1 base at V and 3 bases at J, leaving 10 bases unmatched. The CDR3 nucleotides are TGTGCCAGCAGCTTAAAGAGCCTAGCGGGACCGATCTACAATGAGCAGTTCTTC. Protein: CASSLKSLAGPIYNEQFF. The whole variable domain, filled in from reference TRBV7-3 and TRBJ2-1, reads GAGVSQTPSNKVTEKGKYVELRCDPISGHTALYWYRQSLGQGPEFLIYFQGTGAADDSGLPNDRFFAVRPEGSVSTLKIQRTERGDSAVYLCASSLKSLAGPIYNEQFFGPGTRLTVL.

This clonotype was detected only a few times. The genes are TRBV7-9 and TRBJ1-6; TRBD1 matches 7 bases. This CDR3 spans 16 amino acids. Germline trimming cut 2 bases from V and 8 bases from J; bases unmatched to any gene: 9. The germline CDR1 and CDR2 sequences are SEHNR and FQNEAQ (reference sequence). The CDR3 here is CASSLLSSRGDSPLHF. DNA of the CDR3: TGTGCCAGCAGCTTACTGAGTTCCAGGGGGGATTCACCCCTCCACTTT.

The chain recombines TRBV27 with TRBJ1-5; D might be TRBD1 (5 bases). The CDR3 totals 14 residues. V was trimmed by 4 bases and J by 7 bases, leaving 14 bases between them. Germline V CDR1 and CDR2: MNHEY, SMNVEV (reference sequence). The DNA for the CDR3 is TGTGCCAGCAGTTGGGGGGGTCGGGGGCAGCCCCAGCATTTT. Amino acids: CASSWGGRGQPQHF.

This clonotype was picked up many times. The gene calls are TRBV7-9 and TRBJ1-1, with D uncertain. The CDR3 consists of 14 residues. V gave up 5 bases and J gave up 6 bases, with 16 bases separating them. Germline V gene sequence: CDR1 SEHNR, CDR2 FQNEAQ (reference sequence). This chain's CDR3 is CASSPAGRVSEAFF. DNA for the CDR3: TGTGCCAGCAGCCCCGCGGGGAGGGTTTCTGAAGCTTTCTTT.

This clonotype was counted between two and nine times. DNA of the CDR3: TGTGCCAGCAGCTCCCGACTAGCGGGGGGTTGGACCCAGTACTTC. Its translation is CASSSRLAGGWTQYF. The chain uses TRBV7-2 and TRBJ2-5; 13 bases are a match to TRBD2. Looked up from germline, CDR1 is SGHTA and CDR2 is FQGNSA. This CDR3 comprises 15 residues. The trim removed 4 bases at V and 7 bases at J, leaving 6 bases unmatched.

This chain uses TRBV6-1 with TRBJ2-5; D call uncertain. CDR1 is MNHNS, CDR2 SASEGT, per germline. The V end was cut by 6 bases, the J end by 2 bases, with 16 bases between. The CDR3 is 15 amino acids. CDR3 in amino acids: CASSLTPRLQETQYF. For the CDR3, the DNA is TGTGCCAGCAGCCTAACCCCACGGCTTCAAGAGACCCAGTACTTC.

The chain couples TRBV16 to TRBJ1-1; a possible D gene is TRBD1 (6 bases). V was shortened by 2 bases and J by 7 bases, with 17 bases between the two germline ends. Germline lookup yields CDR1 KGHSY and CDR2 FQNENV. CDR3 size: 15 residues. This CDR3 is CASSQAAQGTNEAFF. Written as DNA, the CDR3 is TGTGCCAGCAGCCAAGCCGCACAGGGCACGAATGAAGCTTTCTTT.

The gene calls are TRBV6-2 or TRBV6-3 and TRBJ2-3; D is possibly TRBD2 (6 bases). Germline CDR1 reads MNHEY; CDR2 reads SVGEGT. The CDR3 consists of 15 residues. V lost 2 bases, J lost 3 bases, and 12 bases lay in between. DNA of the CDR3: TGTGCCAGCAGTTACGCAGGAGGGTTGACAGATACGCAGTATTTT. This codes for CASSYAGGLTDTQYF.

This clonotype was counted only a few times. The DNA of the CDR3 is TGTGCCAGCAGCCATGGCAGGGCTGCGGCTAATGAAAAACTGTTTTTT. It yields the protein CASSHGRAAANEKLFF. The rearrangement links TRBV4-2 to TRBJ1-4; D perhaps matches TRBD1 (5 bases). In germline, CDR1 is LGHNA, CDR2 YNFKEQ. There are 16 residues in the CDR3. Deletions cut 3 bases from V and 3 bases from J, with 14 bases between.

The CDR3 DNA reads TGTGCCAGCAGTTACTCGACCGGGACAGGGGCTTTCTTT. It translates to CASSYSTGTGAFF. The chain recombines TRBV6-5 with TRBJ1-1; TRBD1 matches at 9 bases. V lost 0 bases to trimming and J lost 11 bases; unmatched junction nucleotides: 4. The CDR3 extends over 13 amino acids. CDR1 and CDR2 from the germline V gene are MNHEY and SVGAGI.

This clonotype has more than one count but fewer than ten. The V and J genes are TRBV20-1 and TRBJ1-1; tentatively, D is TRBD1 (5 bases). The germline CDR1 and CDR2 sequences are DFQATT and SNEGSKA (reference sequence). This CDR3 spans 13 amino acids. With 5 bases removed from V and 1 base from J, the gap between germline ends came to 11 bases. The CDR3 sequence is CSAPTDTNTEAFF. CDR3 bases: TGCAGTGCTCCAACGGACACGAACACTGAAGCTTTCTTT.

The chain has TRBV12-3 or TRBV12-4 and TRBJ2-1; perhaps D is TRBD1 or TRBD2 (6 bases each). The V end lost 3 bases, the J end lost 8 bases, and 8 bases lay between the germline ends. This CDR3 has 12 residues. The CDR3 loop is CASSFGGHEQFF. The CDR3, as DNA: TGTGCCAGCAGTTTCGGGGGCCATGAGCAGTTCTTC.

The V and J genes are TRBV28 and TRBJ2-1; 7 nucleotides match TRBD1. V lost 5 bases to trimming and J lost 4 bases; unmatched junction nucleotides: 8. Germline CDR1 MDHEN, CDR2 SYDVKM. The CDR3 covers 15 residues. The CDR3 here is CASSPSGTAYNEQFF. The CDR3 DNA sequence: TGTGCCAGCAGTCCGTCCGGGACAGCTTACAATGAGCAGTTCTTC.

The genes are TRBV20-1 and TRBJ2-4; 8 bases fit TRBD2. The germline V gene encodes CDR1 DFQATT and CDR2 SNEGSKA (reference sequence). The ends lost 6 bases at V and 7 bases at J; junction bases unmatched: 11. The CDR3 runs 14 residues. The DNA for the CDR3 is TGCAGTGCGATCCAACTCGGGGGGGTCAACATTCAGTACTTC. Translation gives CSAIQLGGVNIQYF.

The J gene is TRBJ1-5, the V gene TRBV4-3; D is possibly TRBD1 (5 bases). Trimming shortened V by 0 bases and J by 4 bases, and 13 bases separated the two germline ends. CDR3 length equals 16 residues. The germline V gene has CDR1 LGHNA and CDR2 YSLEER. Written as DNA, the CDR3 is TGCGCCAGCAGCCAAGATCCAGGGCAAGAAAATCAGCCCCAGCATTTT. Translation gives CASSQDPGQENQPQHF.

V gene TRBV7-2 combines with J gene TRBJ2-3; 13 bases agree with TRBD2. Germline V gene lookup returns CDR1 SGHTA and CDR2 FQGNSA. V dropped 1 base and J dropped 10; count of bases not matched to a gene: 5. The CDR3 sequence is 15 residues long. The CDR3: CASSLEAGTSGAQYF. CDR3 sequence (DNA): TGTGCCAGCAGCTTAGAGGCCGGGACTAGCGGGGCGCAGTATTTT.

Written as DNA, the CDR3 is TGTGCCAGCAGCTTATGGGGCGAGCCTGGAAACACCATATATTTT. This encodes CASSLWGEPGNTIYF. The chain carries TRBV11-3 and TRBJ1-3; TRBD1 might be the D (5 bases). CDR3 length equals 15 residues. Per the germline V gene, CDR1 is SGHNT and CDR2 is YENEEA. The ends were cut back, 2 bases at V and 2 bases at J, with 10 bases in the middle.

This clonotype came up a few times. This chain connects TRBV3-1 to TRBJ1-2; D may be TRBD1 (6 bases). V was shortened by 1 base and J by 6 bases, with 18 bases between the two germline ends. This CDR3 is built from 16 residues. CDR1 LGHDT and CDR2 YNNKEL come from the germline V gene (reference sequence). As DNA, the CDR3 is TGTGCCAGCAGCCAAGGCGGTGGGTTGGGGGCTGATGGCTACACCTTC. The encoded protein is CASSQGGGLGADGYTF.

This chain joins TRBV7-3 and TRBJ2-2; 7 bases match TRBD1. This CDR3 is built from 16 residues. The ends lost 2 bases at V and 4 bases at J; junction bases unmatched: 7. Per germline, CDR1 SGHTA and CDR2 FQGTGA. The CDR3 DNA is TGTGCCAGCAGCTTAGATGGACAGGTATCCACCGGGGAGCTGTTTTTT. Its protein product is CASSLDGQVSTGELFF.

The chain uses TRBV29-1 and TRBJ2-5, with D perhaps TRBD1 (5 bases). In germline, CDR1 is SQVTM, CDR2 ANQGSEA. V dropped 6 bases and J dropped 5 bases, with 13 bases sitting between them. CDR3 size: 12 residues. In DNA form, the CDR3 reads TGCAGCGTGGCAGGGTCCGGGGAGACCCAGTACTTC. Translated: CSVAGSGETQYF.

This clonotype was detected a few times. The chain recombines TRBV10-3 with TRBJ2-5, with 7 nucleotides matching TRBD1. The J segment lost 5 bases and the V segment lost 0 bases, leaving 3 bases of the junction unmatched. The CDR3 extends over 14 amino acids. CDR1 is ENHRY, CDR2 SYGVKD, per germline. The CDR3 DNA reads TGTGCCATCAGTGAGTCTCCGACAGGGGAGACCCAGTACTTC. Translation: CAISESPTGETQYF.

This clonotype was seen more than once but under ten times. The rearrangement links TRBV5-5 to TRBJ1-1; TRBD1 matches 8 bases. In germline, CDR1 is SGHKS, CDR2 YYEKEE (reference sequence). The trim removed 5 bases at V and 4 bases at J, leaving 7 bases unmatched. The CDR3 extends over 14 amino acids. The CDR3 reads CASRTGDVSTEAFF. The CDR3 DNA reads as TGTGCCAGCAGGACAGGGGACGTCAGCACTGAAGCTTTCTTT. Full variable domain (rest looked up from reference TRBV5-5 and TRBJ1-1): DAGVTQSPTHLIKTRGQQVTLRCSPISGHKSVSWYQQVLGQGPQFIFQYYEKEERGRGNFPDRFSARQFPNYSSELNVNALLLGDSALYLCASRTGDVSTEAFFGQGTRLTVV.

This chain joins TRBV30 and TRBJ2-1; 9 bases match TRBD2. CDR3 length: 17 residues. V was clipped by 3 bases and J by 2 bases; unmatched bases: 11. The germline gives CDR1 GTSNPN, CDR2 SVGIG (reference sequence). CDR3 loop: CAWSGVAGERTYNEQFF. In DNA, the CDR3 is TGTGCCTGGAGCGGGGTAGCGGGAGAAAGGACCTACAATGAGCAGTTCTTC.

This clonotype was detected only a few times. The chain combines TRBV9 with TRBJ1-4; D is unclear. Germline V gene data show CDR1 as SGDLS and CDR2 as YYNGEE. The CDR3 runs 13 residues. With 3 bases removed from V and 4 bases from J, the gap between germline ends came to 7 bases. The CDR3 here is CASSGGDNEKLFF. For the CDR3, the DNA is TGTGCCAGCAGCGGGGGAGATAATGAAAAACTGTTTTTT. Variable domain in full (rest from reference TRBV9 and TRBJ1-4): DSGVTQTPKHLITATGQRVTLRCSPRSGDLSVYWYQQSLDQGLQFLIQYYNGEERAKGNILERFSAQQFPDLHSELNLSSLELGDSALYFCASSGGDNEKLFFGSGTQLSVL.

The chain recombines TRBV6-1 with TRBJ1-3, with D hard to call. Germline lookup yields CDR1 MNHNS and CDR2 SASEGT. V lost 7 bases and J lost 3, with 13 bases in between. CDR3 length: 14 residues. This chain's CDR3 is CASTPAGSGNTIYF. For the CDR3, the DNA is TGTGCCAGCACCCCGGCAGGAAGTGGAAACACCATATATTTT.

This clonotype was picked up many times. The chain uses TRBV10-2 and TRBJ1-5; 7 bases are shared with TRBD1. V shed 10 bases and J 5 bases; nucleotides not matched to a gene: 5. The CDR3 runs to 12 residues. In germline, CDR1 is WSHSY, CDR2 SAAADI. CDR3 residues: CATGGGYQPQHF. CDR3 bases: TGCGCCACAGGGGGGGGTTATCAGCCCCAGCATTTT.

Many counts were recorded for this clonotype. The chain has TRBV6-1 and TRBJ1-1, with TRBD1 as a possible D gene (5 bases). The CDR3 loop spans 16 amino acids. Germline V gene data show CDR1 as MNHNS and CDR2 as SASEGT. Trimming removed 7 bases from V and 5 bases from J, with 23 bases in between. This CDR3 is CASKNQGRGRSTEAFF. The DNA for the CDR3 is TGTGCCAGCAAGAATCAGGGCCGGGGAAGGTCTACTGAAGCTTTCTTT.

This chain's CDR3 is CASSLRDRMNTEAFF. The CDR3 region has the DNA TGTGCCAGCAGCCTAAGGGACAGGATGAACACTGAAGCTTTCTTT. The chain combines TRBV11-2 with TRBJ1-1; 8 bases are shared with TRBD1. Trimming at V came to 5 bases and at J to 0 bases, leaving 5 bases not matched to a gene. From germline, CDR1 is SGHAT and CDR2 FQNNGV. The CDR3 is 15 residues long.

This clonotype occurred many times. The chain links TRBV3-1 to TRBJ2-2; TRBD2 agrees at 9 bases. The V segment lost 1 base and the J segment 1 base; nucleotides outside the gene matches: 1. Germline CDR1 is LGHDT and CDR2 is YNNKEL (reference sequence). The length of the CDR3 is 16 residues. CDR3 sequence reads: CASSQASGVNTGELFF. The DNA for the CDR3 is TGTGCCAGCAGCCAAGCTAGCGGGGTGAACACCGGGGAGCTGTTTTTT.